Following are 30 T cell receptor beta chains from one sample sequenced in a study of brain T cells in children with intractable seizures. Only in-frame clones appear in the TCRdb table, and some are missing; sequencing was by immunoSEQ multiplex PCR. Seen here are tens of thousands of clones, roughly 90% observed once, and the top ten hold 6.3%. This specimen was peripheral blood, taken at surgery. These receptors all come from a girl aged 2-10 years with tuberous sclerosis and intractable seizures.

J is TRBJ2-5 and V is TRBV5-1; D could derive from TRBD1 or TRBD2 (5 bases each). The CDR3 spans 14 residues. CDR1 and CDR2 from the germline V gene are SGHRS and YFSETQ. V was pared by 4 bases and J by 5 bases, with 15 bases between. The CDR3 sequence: CASSEGSPRETQYF. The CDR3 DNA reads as TGCGCCAGCAGCGAGGGGTCCCCAAGGGAGACCCAGTACTTC.

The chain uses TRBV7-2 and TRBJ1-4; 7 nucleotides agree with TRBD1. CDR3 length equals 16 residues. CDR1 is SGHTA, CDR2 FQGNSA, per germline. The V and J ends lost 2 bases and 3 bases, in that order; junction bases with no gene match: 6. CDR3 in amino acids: CASSLSRGTANEKLFF. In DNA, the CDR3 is TGTGCCAGCAGCTTATCCAGGGGGACAGCTAATGAAAAACTGTTTTTT. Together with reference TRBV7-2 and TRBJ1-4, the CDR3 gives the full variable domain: GAGVSQSPSNKVTEKGKDVELRCDPISGHTALYWYRQSLGQGLEFLIYFQGNSAPDKSGLPSDRFSAERTGGSVSTLTIQRTQQEDSAVYLCASSLSRGTANEKLFFGSGTQLSVL.

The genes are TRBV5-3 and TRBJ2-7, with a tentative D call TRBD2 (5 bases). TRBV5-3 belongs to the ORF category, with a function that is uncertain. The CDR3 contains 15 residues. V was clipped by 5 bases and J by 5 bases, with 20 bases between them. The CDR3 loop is CARSSPPPGSNEQYV. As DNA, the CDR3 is TGTGCCAGAAGTTCTCCCCCCCCGGGGAGTAACGAGCAGTACGTC.

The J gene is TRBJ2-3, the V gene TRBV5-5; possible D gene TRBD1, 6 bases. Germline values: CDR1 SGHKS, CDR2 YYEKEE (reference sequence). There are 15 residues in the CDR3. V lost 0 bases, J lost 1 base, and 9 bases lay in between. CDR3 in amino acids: CASSLAWTGTDTQYF. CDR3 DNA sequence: TGTGCCAGCAGCTTGGCTTGGACAGGCACAGATACGCAGTATTTT.

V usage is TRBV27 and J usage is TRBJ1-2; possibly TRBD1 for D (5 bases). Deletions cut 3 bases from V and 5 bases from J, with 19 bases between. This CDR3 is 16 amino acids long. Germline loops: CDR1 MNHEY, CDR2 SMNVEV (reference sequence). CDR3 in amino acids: CASSFGRAQSRYGYTF. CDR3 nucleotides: TGTGCCAGCAGTTTTGGCAGGGCACAGAGCAGGTATGGCTACACCTTC.

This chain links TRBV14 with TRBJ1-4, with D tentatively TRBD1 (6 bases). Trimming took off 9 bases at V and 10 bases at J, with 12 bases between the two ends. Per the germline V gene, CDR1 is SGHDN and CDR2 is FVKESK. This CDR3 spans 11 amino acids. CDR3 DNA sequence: TGTGCCAGTCAGGGGACCGGAAAACTGTTTTTT. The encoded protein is CASQGTGKLFF.

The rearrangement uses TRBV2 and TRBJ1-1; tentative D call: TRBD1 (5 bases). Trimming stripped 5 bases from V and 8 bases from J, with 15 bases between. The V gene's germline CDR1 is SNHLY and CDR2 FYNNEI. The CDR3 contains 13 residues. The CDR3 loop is CASSPPGSLEAFF. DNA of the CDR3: TGTGCCAGCAGTCCACCAGGGTCGCTGGAAGCTTTCTTT. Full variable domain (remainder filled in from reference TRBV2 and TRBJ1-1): EPEVTQTPSHQVTQMGQEVILRCVPISNHLYFYWYRQILGQKVEFLVSFYNNEISEKSEIFDDQFSVERPDGSNFTLKIRSTKLEDSAMYFCASSPPGSLEAFFGQGTRLTVV.

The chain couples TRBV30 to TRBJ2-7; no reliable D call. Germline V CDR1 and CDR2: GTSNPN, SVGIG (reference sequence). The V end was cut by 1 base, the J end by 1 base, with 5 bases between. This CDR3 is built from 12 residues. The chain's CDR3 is CAWSALSYEQYF. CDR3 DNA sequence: TGTGCCTGGAGTGCTTTGTCCTACGAGCAGTACTTC.

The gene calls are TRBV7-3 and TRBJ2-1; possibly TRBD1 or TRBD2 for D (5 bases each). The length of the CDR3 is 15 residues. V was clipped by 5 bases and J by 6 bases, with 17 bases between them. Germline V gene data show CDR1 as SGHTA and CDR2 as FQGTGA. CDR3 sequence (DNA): TGTGCCAGCAGCCTCACGCCCGGGGCGTTCAATGAGCAGTTCTTC. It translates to CASSLTPGAFNEQFF.

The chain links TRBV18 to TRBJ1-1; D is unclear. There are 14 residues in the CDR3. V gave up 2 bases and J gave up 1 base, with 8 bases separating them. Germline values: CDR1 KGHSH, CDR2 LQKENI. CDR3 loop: CASSPRTANTEAFF. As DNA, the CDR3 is TGTGCCAGCTCACCAAGAACAGCGAACACTGAAGCTTTCTTT.

The CDR3: CASGSGGSGNTIYF. CDR3 coding DNA: TGCGCCAGCGGGTCGGGGGGCTCTGGAAACACCATATATTTT. The genes are TRBV5-1 and TRBJ1-3; D possibly corresponds to TRBD1 (5 bases). Between the trimmed V and J ends, which lost 7 bases and 0 bases, there was a span of 11 bases. The CDR3 is made up of 14 amino acids. The germline V gene encodes CDR1 SGHRS and CDR2 YFSETQ.

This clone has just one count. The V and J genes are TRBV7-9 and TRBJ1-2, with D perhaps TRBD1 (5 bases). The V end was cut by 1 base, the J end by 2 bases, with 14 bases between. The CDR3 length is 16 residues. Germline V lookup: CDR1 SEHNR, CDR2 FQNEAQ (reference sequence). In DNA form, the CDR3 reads TGTGCCAGCAGCTTAGGGATAGACAGTCGCAACTATGGCTACACCTTC. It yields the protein CASSLGIDSRNYGYTF. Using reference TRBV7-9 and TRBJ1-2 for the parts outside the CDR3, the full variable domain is DTGVSQNPRHKITKRGQNVTFRCDPISEHNRLYWYRQTLGQGPEFLTYFQNEAQLEKSRLLSDRFSAERPKGSFSTLEIQRTEQGDSAMYLCASSLGIDSRNYGYTFGSGTRLTVV.

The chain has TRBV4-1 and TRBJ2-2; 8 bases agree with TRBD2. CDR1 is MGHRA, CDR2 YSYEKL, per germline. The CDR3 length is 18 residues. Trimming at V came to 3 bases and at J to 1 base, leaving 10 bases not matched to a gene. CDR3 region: CASSHGWTSLWNTGELFF. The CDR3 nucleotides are TGCGCCAGCAGCCATGGCTGGACTAGCCTATGGAACACCGGGGAGCTGTTTTTT.

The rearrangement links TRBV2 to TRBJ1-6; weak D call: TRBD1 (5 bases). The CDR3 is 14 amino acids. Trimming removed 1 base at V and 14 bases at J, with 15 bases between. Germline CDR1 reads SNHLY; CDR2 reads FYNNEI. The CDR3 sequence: CASSEGGRTLSLHF. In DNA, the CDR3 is TGTGCCAGCAGTGAAGGAGGCAGGACACTATCCCTCCACTTT.

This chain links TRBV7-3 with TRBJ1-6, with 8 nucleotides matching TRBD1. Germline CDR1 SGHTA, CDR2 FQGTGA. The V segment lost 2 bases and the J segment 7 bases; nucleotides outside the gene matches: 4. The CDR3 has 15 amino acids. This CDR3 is CASSLGQGGNSPLHF. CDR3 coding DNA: TGTGCCAGCAGCTTAGGACAGGGTGGGAATTCACCCCTCCACTTT. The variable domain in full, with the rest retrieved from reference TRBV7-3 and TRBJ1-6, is GAGVSQTPSNKVTEKGKYVELRCDPISGHTALYWYRQSLGQGPEFLIYFQGTGAADDSGLPNDRFFAVRPEGSVSTLKIQRTERGDSAVYLCASSLGQGGNSPLHFGNGTRLTVT.

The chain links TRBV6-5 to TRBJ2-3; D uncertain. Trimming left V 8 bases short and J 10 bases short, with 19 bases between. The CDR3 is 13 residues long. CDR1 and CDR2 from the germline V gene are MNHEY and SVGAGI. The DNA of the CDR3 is TGTGCCAGCGGAACCTACGTGGGTTCGGCGCAGTATTTT. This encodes CASGTYVGSAQYF.

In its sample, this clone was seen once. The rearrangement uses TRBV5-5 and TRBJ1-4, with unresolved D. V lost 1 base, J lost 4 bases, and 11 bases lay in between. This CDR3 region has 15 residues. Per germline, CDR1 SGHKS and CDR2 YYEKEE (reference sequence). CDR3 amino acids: CASSLRAAINEKLFF. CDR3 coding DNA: TGTGCCAGCAGCTTGCGGGCAGCAATTAATGAAAAACTGTTTTTT.

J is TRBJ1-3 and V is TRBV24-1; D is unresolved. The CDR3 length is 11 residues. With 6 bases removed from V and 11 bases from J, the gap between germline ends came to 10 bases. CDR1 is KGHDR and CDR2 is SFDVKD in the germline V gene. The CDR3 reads CATSLGSSIYF. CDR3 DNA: TGTGCCACCAGTCTCGGATCGTCCATATATTTT.

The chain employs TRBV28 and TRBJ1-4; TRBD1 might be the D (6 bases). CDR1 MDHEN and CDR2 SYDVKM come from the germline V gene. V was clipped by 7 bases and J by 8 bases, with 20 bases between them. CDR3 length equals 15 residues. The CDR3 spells CASNLFRGIREKLFF. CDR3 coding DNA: TGTGCCAGCAACTTGTTCAGGGGAATTCGAGAAAAACTGTTTTTT.

CDR3 coding DNA: TGTGCCAGCAGTTACTCGATGTGGACTAGCGGGTTTGGCTCCTACAATGAGCAGTTCTTC. This encodes CASSYSMWTSGFGSYNEQFF. The chain recombines TRBV6-2 or TRBV6-3 with TRBJ2-1, with TRBD2 matching over 11 bases. J gave up 0 bases and V 0 bases, and 10 bases lay outside the gene matches. CDR1 is MNHEY, CDR2 SVGEGT, per germline. The CDR3 has 20 residues.

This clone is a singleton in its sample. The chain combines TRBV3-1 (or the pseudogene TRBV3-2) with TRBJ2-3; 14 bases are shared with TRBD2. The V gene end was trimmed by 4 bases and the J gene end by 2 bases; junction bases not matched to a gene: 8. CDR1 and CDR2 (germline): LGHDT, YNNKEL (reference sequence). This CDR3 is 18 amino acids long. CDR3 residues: CASSPPGLAGDSTDTQYF. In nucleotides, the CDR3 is TGTGCCAGCAGCCCCCCGGGACTAGCGGGGGACTCCACAGATACGCAGTATTTT.

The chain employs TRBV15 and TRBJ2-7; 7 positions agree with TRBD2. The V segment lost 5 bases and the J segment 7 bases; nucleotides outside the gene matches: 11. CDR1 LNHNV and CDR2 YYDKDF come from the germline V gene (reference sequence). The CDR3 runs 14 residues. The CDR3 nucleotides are TGTGCCACCAGCCTTGCGCGGGGGAGAGGGGAGCAGTACGTC. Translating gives CATSLARGRGEQYV.

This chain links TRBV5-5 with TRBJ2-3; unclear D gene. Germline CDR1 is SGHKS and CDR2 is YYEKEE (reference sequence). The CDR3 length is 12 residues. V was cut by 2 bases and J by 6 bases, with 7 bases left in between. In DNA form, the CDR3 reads TGTGCCAGCAGCTTAGAACAGGATACGCAGTATTTT. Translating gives CASSLEQDTQYF.

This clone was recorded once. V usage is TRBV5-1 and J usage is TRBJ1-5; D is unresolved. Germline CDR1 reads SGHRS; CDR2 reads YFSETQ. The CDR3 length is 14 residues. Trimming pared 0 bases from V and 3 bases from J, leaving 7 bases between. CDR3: CASSLEGFNQPQHF. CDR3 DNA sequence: TGCGCCAGCAGCTTGGAGGGATTCAATCAGCCCCAGCATTTT.

The CDR3 nucleotides read TGTGCCAGCAGCCAGGGGCACCTAAGTAAGAACACTGAAGCTTTCTTT. Translating gives CASSQGHLSKNTEAFF. The chain recombines TRBV4-2 with TRBJ1-1; weak D call: TRBD1 (5 bases). Germline CDR1 LGHNA, CDR2 YNFKEQ. The CDR3 sequence is 16 residues long. Trimming pared 3 bases from V and 1 base from J, leaving 15 bases between.

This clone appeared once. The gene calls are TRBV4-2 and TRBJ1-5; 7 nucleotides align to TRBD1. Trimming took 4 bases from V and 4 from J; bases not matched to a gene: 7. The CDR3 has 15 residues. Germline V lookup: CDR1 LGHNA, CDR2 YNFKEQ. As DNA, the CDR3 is TGTGCCAGCAGCCCTTGGAGGGGGCGAAATCAGCCCCAGCATTTT. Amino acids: CASSPWRGRNQPQHF.

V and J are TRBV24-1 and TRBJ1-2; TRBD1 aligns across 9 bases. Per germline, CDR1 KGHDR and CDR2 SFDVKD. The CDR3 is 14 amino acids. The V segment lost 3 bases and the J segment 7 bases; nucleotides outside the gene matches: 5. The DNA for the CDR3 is TGTGCCACCAGTGATCTCGACAGGGGGGGTGGCTACACCTTC. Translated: CATSDLDRGGGYTF.

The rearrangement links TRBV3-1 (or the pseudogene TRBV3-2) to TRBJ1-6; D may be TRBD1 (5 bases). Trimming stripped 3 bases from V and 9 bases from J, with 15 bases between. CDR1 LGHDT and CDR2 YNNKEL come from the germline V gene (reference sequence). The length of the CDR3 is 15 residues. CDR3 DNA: TGTGCCAGCAGCCAGTTGACAGCCAAAGGTTCACCCCTCCACTTT. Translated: CASSQLTAKGSPLHF.

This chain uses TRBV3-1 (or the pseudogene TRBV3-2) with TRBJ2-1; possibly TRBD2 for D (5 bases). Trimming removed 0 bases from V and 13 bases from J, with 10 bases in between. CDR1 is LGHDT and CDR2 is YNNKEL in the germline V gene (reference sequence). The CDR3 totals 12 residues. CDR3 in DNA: TGTGCCAGCAGCCAAGATTGGAGGTCCCAGTTCTTC. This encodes CASSQDWRSQFF.

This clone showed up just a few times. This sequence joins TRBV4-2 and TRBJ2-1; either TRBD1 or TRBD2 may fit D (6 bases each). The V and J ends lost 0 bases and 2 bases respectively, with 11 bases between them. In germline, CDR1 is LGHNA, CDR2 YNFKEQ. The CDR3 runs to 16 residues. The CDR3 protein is CASSQDMRGAYNEQFF. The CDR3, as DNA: TGTGCCAGCAGCCAAGATATGAGGGGGGCCTACAATGAGCAGTTCTTC.